The 17 T cell receptor beta chains below all came from one sample that was sequenced in a study of shared clonotypes between healthy human individuals. Generated by immunoSEQ multiplex PCR, the TCRdb table keeps only in-frame clones and is missing some. The sample lists 2 million to 2.5 million clones; approximately 93% were seen once. The sequenced material came from naive CD4+ T cells from PBMCs. Subset denoted: CD45RA+ positively selected. These receptors were collected from a man between 18 and 35 years old in good health. Some clones in this sample may be carry-over from other donors' samples.

This sequence joins TRBV9 and TRBJ2-7; 11 bases align to TRBD2. Unmatched junction bases numbered 13, after V lost 4 bases and J lost 7 bases. The CDR3 runs to 16 residues. Germline CDR1 reads SGDLS; CDR2 reads YYNGEE. The CDR3 sequence is CASSTDPTSGRGEQYF. The DNA for the CDR3 is TGTGCCAGCAGCACCGACCCCACTAGCGGGAGAGGGGAGCAGTACTTC.

The rearrangement uses TRBV5-1 and TRBJ2-1; D is uncertain. The CDR3 is 15 residues long. CDR1 and CDR2 (germline): SGHRS, YFSETQ. The germline V and J ends were trimmed by 4 bases and 7 bases, with 18 bases remaining between them. The CDR3 sequence is CASSTTPGSRNEQFF. The CDR3 DNA is TGCGCCAGCAGCACAACTCCCGGGTCTCGGAATGAGCAGTTCTTC.

The V gene is TRBV5-1, the J gene TRBJ1-2; no clear D. With 2 bases removed from V and 5 bases from J, the gap between germline ends came to 19 bases. Germline CDR1 reads SGHRS; CDR2 reads YFSETQ. The CDR3 extends over 16 amino acids. The CDR3 nucleotides read TGCGCCAGCAGCTTTTCAGCGGAACCAACGTCGTATGGCTACACCTTC. This gives the protein CASSFSAEPTSYGYTF.

A note on this clone: Other DNA sequences from this sample encode an identical CDR3 as well. This chain links TRBV7-9 with TRBJ1-3; possibly TRBD1 for D (5 bases). The CDR3 length is 14 residues. The V end lost 5 bases, the J end lost 1 base, and 9 bases lay between the germline ends. Germline assignment: CDR1 SEHNR and CDR2 FQNEAQ (reference sequence). CDR3 residues: CASSLGVSGNTIYF. The CDR3 bases are TGTGCCAGCAGCCTAGGGGTTTCTGGAAACACCATATATTTT. The full variable domain, rest sourced from reference TRBV7-9 and TRBJ1-3, is DTGVSQNPRHKITKRGQNVTFRCDPISEHNRLYWYRQTLGQGPEFLTYFQNEAQLEKSRLLSDRFSAERPKGSFSTLEIQRTEQGDSAMYLCASSLGVSGNTIYFGEGSWLTVV.

This chain connects TRBV4-3 to TRBJ2-5; D is perhaps TRBD2 (6 bases). From germline, CDR1 is LGHNA and CDR2 YSLEER. Trimming took off 1 base at V and 7 bases at J, with 19 bases between the two ends. This CDR3 spans 16 amino acids. The CDR3 is CASSQGASLASGTQYF. The CDR3 DNA sequence: TGCGCCAGCAGCCAAGGGGCTTCACTAGCATCTGGGACCCAGTACTTC.

V is TRBV7-3 and J is TRBJ1-1; D may be TRBD1 (5 bases). Germline V CDR1 and CDR2: SGHTA, FQGTGA. V was clipped by 4 bases and J by 11 bases, with 20 bases between them. This CDR3 has 14 residues. CDR3 amino acids: CASSSSDNPGGAFF. CDR3 in DNA: TGTGCCAGCAGCTCCTCGGACAATCCCGGAGGGGCTTTCTTT.

This rearrangement joins TRBV27 to TRBJ2-2; D possibly corresponds to TRBD2 (6 bases). Trimming shortened V by 6 bases and J by 8 bases, and 16 bases separated the two germline ends. The germline gives CDR1 MNHEY, CDR2 SMNVEV (reference sequence). CDR3 length: 14 amino acids. This CDR3 reads CASRGGKKGGELFF. CDR3 DNA sequence: TGTGCCAGCAGAGGCGGGAAGAAAGGGGGGGAGCTGTTTTTT.

The V and J genes are TRBV28 and TRBJ1-3; D possibly corresponds to TRBD1 (6 bases). Between the trimmed V and J ends, which lost 3 bases and 0 bases, there was a span of 18 bases. The CDR3 spans 18 residues. The V gene's germline CDR1 is MDHEN and CDR2 SYDVKM. The CDR3 bases are TGTGCCAGCAGTTTGCGGGGGCTCGGAGCATCCTCTGGAAACACCATATATTTT. Amino acids: CASSLRGLGASSGNTIYF.

As concerns this clone: Its ends do not fully match the called genes, so a read error is possible. J is TRBJ2-5 and V is TRBV6-1; possibly TRBD1 for D (6 bases). Germline values: CDR1 MNHNS, CDR2 SASEGT. There are 14 residues in the CDR3. CDR3 sequence reads: CASSEEPGQGRLDF. The DNA of the CDR3 is TGTGCCAGCAGTGAGGAACCGGGACAAGGGCGACTGGACTTC.

The chain is built from TRBV5-6 and TRBJ2-2; 10 nucleotides agree with TRBD1. Germline loops: CDR1 SGHDT, CDR2 YYEEEE. This CDR3 comprises 17 residues. V lost 2 bases, J lost 4 bases, and 8 bases stayed unmatched. The CDR3 region has the DNA TGTGCCAGCAGCTTCCCCTCCGGGACAGGGGTCACCGGGGAGCTGTTTTTT. It codes for CASSFPSGTGVTGELFF.

V gene TRBV5-6 combines with J gene TRBJ1-2; weak D call: TRBD1 (6 bases). Germline CDR1 and CDR2: SGHDT and YYEEEE. The CDR3 covers 12 residues. Between the trimmed V and J ends, which lost 4 bases and 4 bases, there was a span of 8 bases. CDR3 bases: TGTGCCAGCAGCATAGGGGGCTATGGCTACACCTTC. Its translation is CASSIGGYGYTF.

The chain uses TRBV30 and TRBJ2-1; 9 bases fit TRBD2. The CDR3 is made up of 16 amino acids. The ends lost 0 bases at V and 5 bases at J; junction bases unmatched: 8. CDR1 is GTSNPN and CDR2 is SVGIG in the germline V gene (reference sequence). DNA of the CDR3: TGTGCCTGGAGTGTACGAGGCGGGAGGGCCAACAATGAGCAGTTCTTC. It translates to CAWSVRGGRANNEQFF.

This clone came up a few times. Other DNA sequences in the same sample also yield this CDR3. The CDR3 region has the DNA TGTGCCAGCAGTTTCAGGGGAGGGGAGACCCAGTACTTC. Translated: CASSFRGGETQYF. The V gene is TRBV27, the J gene TRBJ2-5, with D maybe TRBD2 (7 bases). In germline, CDR1 is MNHEY, CDR2 SMNVEV (reference sequence). Trimming took off 3 bases at V and 5 bases at J, with 10 bases between the two ends. The CDR3 length is 13 residues.

The rearrangement uses TRBV15 and TRBJ2-7, with 10 bases fitting TRBD2. The CDR3 spans 18 residues. With 2 bases clipped from V and 3 bases from J, the junction kept 13 bases outside the gene matches. Germline V gene sequence: CDR1 LNHNV, CDR2 YYDKDF (reference sequence). The CDR3 region is CATSRSGTSELGGYEQYF. The CDR3 DNA reads as TGTGCCACCAGCAGATCCGGGACTAGCGAGTTGGGCGGCTACGAGCAGTACTTC.

V gene TRBV28 combines with J gene TRBJ1-1; D remains unclear. Germline V CDR1 and CDR2: MDHEN, SYDVKM. V lost 6 bases and J 10 bases, leaving 15 bases between the germline ends. There are 12 residues in the CDR3. The CDR3 sequence: CASSLVSAGAFF. The CDR3 DNA is TGTGCCAGCAGCCTAGTTTCGGCCGGAGCTTTCTTT.

This clone occurred once. The CDR3 DNA follows: TGTGCCAGCACCAGCGGCTATTCCTACAATGAGCAGTTCTTC. Translating it yields CASTSGYSYNEQFF. The genes are TRBV7-9 and TRBJ2-1, with a possible D match to TRBD2 (5 bases). The CDR3 has 14 residues. Trimming pared 7 bases from V and 1 base from J, leaving 11 bases between. Germline V gives CDR1 SEHNR, CDR2 FQNEAQ (reference sequence).

The V and J genes are TRBV2 and TRBJ2-7; 12 bases agree with TRBD2. The CDR3 totals 16 residues. After removal of 6 bases from V and 3 bases from J, the junction contained 9 bases not matched to a gene. Germline CDR1 reads SNHLY; CDR2 reads FYNNEI. CDR3 in amino acids: CASSAGTSGLRYEQYF. The CDR3 coding sequence is TGTGCCAGCAGCGCGGGGACTAGCGGGTTACGCTACGAGCAGTACTTC.